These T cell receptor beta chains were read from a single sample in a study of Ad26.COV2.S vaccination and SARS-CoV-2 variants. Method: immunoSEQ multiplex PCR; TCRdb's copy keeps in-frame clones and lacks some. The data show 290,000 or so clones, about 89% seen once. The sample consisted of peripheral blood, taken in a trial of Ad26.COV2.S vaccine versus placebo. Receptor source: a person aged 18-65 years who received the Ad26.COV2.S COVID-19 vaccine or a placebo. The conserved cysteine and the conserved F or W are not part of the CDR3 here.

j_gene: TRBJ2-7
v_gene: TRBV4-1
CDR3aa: ASSQSQGDQYEQY

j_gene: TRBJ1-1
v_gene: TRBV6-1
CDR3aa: ASSVLGGRFENTEAF

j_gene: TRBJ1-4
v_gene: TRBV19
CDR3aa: ASSTIMIMGSTNEKLF

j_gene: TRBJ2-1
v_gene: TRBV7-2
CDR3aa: ASSSGQMNEQF

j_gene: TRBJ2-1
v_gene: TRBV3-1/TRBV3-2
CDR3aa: ASSQGAKTGEQF

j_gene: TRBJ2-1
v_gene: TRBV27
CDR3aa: ASSLRTSGNEQF

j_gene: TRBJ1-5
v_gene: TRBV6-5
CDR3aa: ASAGKSNQPQH

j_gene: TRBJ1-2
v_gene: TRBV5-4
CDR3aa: ASSRLNQANYGYT

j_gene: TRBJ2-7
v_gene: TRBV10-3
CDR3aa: AISVWGQVHEQY

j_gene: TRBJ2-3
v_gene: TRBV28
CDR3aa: ASPSTDTQY

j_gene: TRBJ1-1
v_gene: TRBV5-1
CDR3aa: ASSLELNTEAF

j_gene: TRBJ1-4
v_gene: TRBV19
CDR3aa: ASSISHEKLF

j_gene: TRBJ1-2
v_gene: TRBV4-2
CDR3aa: ASSQGVKGEYGYT